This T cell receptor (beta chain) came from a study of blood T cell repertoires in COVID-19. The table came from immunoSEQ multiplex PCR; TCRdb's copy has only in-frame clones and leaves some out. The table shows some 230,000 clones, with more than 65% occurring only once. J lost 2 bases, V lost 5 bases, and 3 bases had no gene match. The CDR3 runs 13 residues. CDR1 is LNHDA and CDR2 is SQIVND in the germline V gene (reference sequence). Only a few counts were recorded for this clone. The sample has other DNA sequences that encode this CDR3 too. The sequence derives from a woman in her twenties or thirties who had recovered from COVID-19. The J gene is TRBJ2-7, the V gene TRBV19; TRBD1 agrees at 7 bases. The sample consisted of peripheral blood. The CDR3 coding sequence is TGTGCCAGTAGTCGACAGGGTGCCTACGAGCAGTACTTC. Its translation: CASSRQGAYEQYF.